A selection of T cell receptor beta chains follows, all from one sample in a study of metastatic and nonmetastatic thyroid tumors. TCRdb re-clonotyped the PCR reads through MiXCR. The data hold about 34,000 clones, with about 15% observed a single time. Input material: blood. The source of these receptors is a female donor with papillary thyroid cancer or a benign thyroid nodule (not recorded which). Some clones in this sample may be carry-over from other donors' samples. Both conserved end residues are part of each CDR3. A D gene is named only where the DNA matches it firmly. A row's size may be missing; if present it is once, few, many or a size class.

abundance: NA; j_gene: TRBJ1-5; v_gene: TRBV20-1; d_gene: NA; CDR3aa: CSASDPNQPQHF; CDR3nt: TGCAGTGCTAGCGACCCAAATCAGCCCCAGCATTTT
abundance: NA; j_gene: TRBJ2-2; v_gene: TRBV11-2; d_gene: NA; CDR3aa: CASSSPPPWNRGNTGELFF; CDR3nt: TGTGCCAGCAGCTCCCCCCCCCCGTGGAATAGGGGAAACACCGGGGAGCTGTTTTTT
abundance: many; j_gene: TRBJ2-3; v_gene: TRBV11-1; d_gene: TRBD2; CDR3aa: CASSTGAGAGDTQYF; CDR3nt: TGTGCCAGCAGCACCGGCGCGGGAGCTGGAGATACGCAGTATTTT
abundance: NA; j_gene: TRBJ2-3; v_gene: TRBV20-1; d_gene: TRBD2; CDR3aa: CSARGTTSATRADTQYF; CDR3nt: TGCAGTGCTAGAGGCACTACTAGCGCCACCAGGGCAGATACGCAGTATTTT
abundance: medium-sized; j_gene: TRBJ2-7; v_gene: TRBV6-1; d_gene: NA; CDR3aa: CASRLGGGEQYF; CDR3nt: TGTGCCAGCCGACTGGGAGGGGGCGAGCAGTACTTC
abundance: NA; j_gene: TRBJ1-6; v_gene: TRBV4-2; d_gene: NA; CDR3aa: CASSQDREYSPLHF; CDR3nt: TGTGCCAGCAGCCAAGACAGGGAGTATTCACCCCTCCACTTT
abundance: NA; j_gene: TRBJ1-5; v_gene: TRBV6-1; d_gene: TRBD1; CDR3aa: CASIGQVNNQPQHF; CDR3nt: TGTGCCAGCATCGGACAGGTAAACAATCAGCCCCAGCATTTT
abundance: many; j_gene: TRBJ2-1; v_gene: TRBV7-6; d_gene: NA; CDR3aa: CASSPSDGGYNEQFF; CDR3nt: TGTGCCAGCAGCCCTAGTGACGGAGGTTACAATGAGCAGTTCTTC
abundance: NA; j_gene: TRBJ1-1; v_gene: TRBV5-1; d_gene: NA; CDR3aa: CASSLGGKDRNTEAFF; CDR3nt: TGCGCCAGCAGCTTGGGGGGGAAAGACAGAAACACTGAAGCTTTCTTT
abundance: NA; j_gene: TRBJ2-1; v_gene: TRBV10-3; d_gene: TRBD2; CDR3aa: CAISVASGRFDNEQFF; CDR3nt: TGTGCCATCAGTGTGGCTAGCGGGAGATTTGACAATGAGCAGTTCTTC
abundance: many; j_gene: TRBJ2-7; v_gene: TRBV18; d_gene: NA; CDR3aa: CASSPQGDEQYF; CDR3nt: TGTGCCAGCTCACCACAGGGGGACGAGCAGTACTTC
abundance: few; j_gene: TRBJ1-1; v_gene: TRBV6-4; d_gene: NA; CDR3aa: CASRLAHACNTEAFF; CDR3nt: TGTGCCAGCAGACTAGCACATGCGTGTAACACTGAAGCTTTCTTT
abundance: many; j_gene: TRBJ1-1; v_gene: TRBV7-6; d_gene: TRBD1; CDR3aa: CASSLDRRRAFF; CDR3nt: TGTGCCAGCAGCTTGGACAGGAGGAGGGCTTTCTTT
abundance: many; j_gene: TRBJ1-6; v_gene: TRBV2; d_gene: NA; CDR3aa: CASSEEGPWINSPLHF; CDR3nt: TGTGCCAGCAGTGAGGAGGGGCCATGGATTAATTCACCCCTCCACTTT
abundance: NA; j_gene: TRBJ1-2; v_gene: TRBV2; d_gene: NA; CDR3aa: CAGTYSNNYGYTF; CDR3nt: TGTGCCGGCACGTACAGCAATAACTATGGCTACACCTTC
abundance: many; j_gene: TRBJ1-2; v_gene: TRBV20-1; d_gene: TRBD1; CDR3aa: CSARERGQGENYGYTF; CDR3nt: TGCAGTGCTAGAGAGCGGGGACAGGGGGAGAACTATGGCTACACCTTC
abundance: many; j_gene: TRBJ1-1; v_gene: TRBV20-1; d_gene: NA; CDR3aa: CSASLRGMNTEAFF; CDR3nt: TGCAGTGCTAGTTTGAGGGGTATGAACACTGAAGCTTTCTTT
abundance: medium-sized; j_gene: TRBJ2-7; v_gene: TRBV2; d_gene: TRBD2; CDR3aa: CASSEIMSGLAVQYF; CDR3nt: TGTGCCAGCAGTGAAATTATGTCGGGACTAGCGGTACAGTACTTC
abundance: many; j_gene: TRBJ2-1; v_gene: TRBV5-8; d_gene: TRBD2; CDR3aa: CASSWAGLAGVDSYNEQFF; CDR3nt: TGTGCCAGCAGCTGGGCGGGGCTAGCGGGGGTTGACTCCTACAATGAGCAGTTCTTC
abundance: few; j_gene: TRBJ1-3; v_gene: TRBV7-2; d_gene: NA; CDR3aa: CASSLSGLSPDTIYF; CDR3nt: TGTGCCAGCAGCTTAAGTGGACTTTCACCGGACACCATATATTTT
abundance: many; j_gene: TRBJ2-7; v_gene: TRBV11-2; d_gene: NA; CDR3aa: CASSVGLATYEQYF; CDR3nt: TGTGCCAGCAGCGTGGGACTGGCAACTTACGAGCAGTACTTC
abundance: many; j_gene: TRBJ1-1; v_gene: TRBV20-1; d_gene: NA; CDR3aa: CSAREGASNTEAFF; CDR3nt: TGCAGTGCTAGAGAAGGGGCGTCGAACACTGAAGCTTTCTTT
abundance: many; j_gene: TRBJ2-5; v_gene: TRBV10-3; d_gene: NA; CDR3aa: CAISESIRRQETQYF; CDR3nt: TGTGCCATCAGTGAGTCAATACGGCGGCAAGAGACCCAGTACTTC
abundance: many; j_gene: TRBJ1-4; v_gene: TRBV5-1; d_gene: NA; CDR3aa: CASSLSPTNEKLFF; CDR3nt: TGCGCCAGCAGCTTGAGTCCAACTAATGAAAAACTGTTTTTT
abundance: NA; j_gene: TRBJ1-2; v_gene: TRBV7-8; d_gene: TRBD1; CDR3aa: CASSPKRTGGYGYTF; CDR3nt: TGTGCCAGCAGCCCAAAAAGGACAGGGGGCTATGGCTACACCTTC
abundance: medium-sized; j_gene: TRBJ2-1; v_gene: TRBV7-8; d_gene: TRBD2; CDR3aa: CASSLGTSAIEQFF; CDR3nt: TGTGCCAGCAGCCTCGGGACTAGCGCAATTGAGCAGTTCTTC
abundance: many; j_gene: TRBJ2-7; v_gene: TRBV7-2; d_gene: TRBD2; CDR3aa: CASRPGLAAYEQYF; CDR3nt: TGTGCCAGCAGGCCGGGACTAGCGGCCTACGAGCAGTACTTC
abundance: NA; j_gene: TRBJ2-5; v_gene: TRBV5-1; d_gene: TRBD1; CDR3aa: CASSAGQGATETQYF; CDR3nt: TGCGCCAGCAGCGCGGGACAGGGGGCGACGGAGACCCAGTACTTC
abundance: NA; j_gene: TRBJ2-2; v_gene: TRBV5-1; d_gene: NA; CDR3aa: CASSLDCDTGELFF; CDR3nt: TGCGCCAGCAGCCTGGATTGCGACACCGGGGAGCTGTTTTTT
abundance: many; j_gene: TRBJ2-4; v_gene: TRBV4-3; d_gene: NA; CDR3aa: CASIPRGAGRAKNIQYF; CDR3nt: TGCGCCAGCATTCCTAGGGGGGCGGGGAGGGCCAAAAACATTCAGTACTTC
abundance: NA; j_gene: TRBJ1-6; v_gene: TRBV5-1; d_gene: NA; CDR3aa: CASSLVAGYNSPLHF; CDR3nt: TGCGCCAGCAGCTTGGTGGCAGGGTATAATTCACCCCTCCACTTT
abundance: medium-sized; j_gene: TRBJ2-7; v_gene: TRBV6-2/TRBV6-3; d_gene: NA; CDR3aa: CASSYTLRRDEQYF; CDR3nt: TGTGCCAGCAGTTACACTCTCCGGAGGGACGAGCAGTACTTC
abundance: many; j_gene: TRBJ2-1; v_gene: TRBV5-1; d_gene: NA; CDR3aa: CASSKGELFYNEQFF; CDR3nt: TGCGCCAGCAGCAAAGGTGAATTGTTCTACAATGAGCAGTTCTTC
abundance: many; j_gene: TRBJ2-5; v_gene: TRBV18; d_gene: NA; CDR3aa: CASSPFREETQYF; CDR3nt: TGTGCCAGCTCACCGTTCAGAGAAGAGACCCAGTACTTC
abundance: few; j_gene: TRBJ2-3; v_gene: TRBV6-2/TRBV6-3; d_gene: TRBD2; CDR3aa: CASSPSGTSGSSADTQYF; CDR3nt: TGTGCCAGCAGTCCCTCAGGGACTAGCGGGAGCTCGGCGGATACGCAGTATTTT
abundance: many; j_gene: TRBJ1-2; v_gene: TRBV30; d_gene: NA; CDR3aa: CAWNLQVGNGYTF; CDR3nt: TGTGCCTGGAACCTCCAGGTGGGCAATGGCTACACCTTC
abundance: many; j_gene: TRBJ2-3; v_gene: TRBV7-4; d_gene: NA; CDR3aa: CASSLEGSDSSTDTQYF; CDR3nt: TGTGCCAGCAGCTTAGAGGGTTCGGACTCGAGTACAGATACGCAGTATTTT
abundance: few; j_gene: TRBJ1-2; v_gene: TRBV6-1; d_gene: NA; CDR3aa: CASSEGNWGTYTF; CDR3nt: TGTGCCAGCAGTGAAGGGAATTGGGGAACCTACACCTTC
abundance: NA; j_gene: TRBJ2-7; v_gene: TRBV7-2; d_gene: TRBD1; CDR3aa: CASSLWGQGTYEQYF; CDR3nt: TGTGCCAGCAGCTTATGGGGACAGGGGACCTACGAGCAGTACTTC
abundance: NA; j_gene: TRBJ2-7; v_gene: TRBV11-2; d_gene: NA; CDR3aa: CASSSNVWTSHYEQYF; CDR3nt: TGTGCCAGCAGCTCTAACGTCTGGACTTCCCACTACGAGCAGTACTTC
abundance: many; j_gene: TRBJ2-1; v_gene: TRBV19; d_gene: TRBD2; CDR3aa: CASSIGRGGSSYNEQFF; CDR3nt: TGTGCCAGTAGTATAGGGCGGGGCGGGAGCTCCTACAATGAGCAGTTCTTC
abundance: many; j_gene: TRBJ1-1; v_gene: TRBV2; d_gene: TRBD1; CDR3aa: CASKPPRDRGPMNTEAFF; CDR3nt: TGTGCCAGCAAACCCCCCCGGGACAGGGGGCCAATGAACACTGAAGCTTTCTTT
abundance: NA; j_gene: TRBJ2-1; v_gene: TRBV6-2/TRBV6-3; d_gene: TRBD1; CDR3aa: CASTRTAGTVYNEHFF; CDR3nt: TGTGCCAGCACTCGGACCGCCGGGACAGTGTACAATGAGCATTTCTTC
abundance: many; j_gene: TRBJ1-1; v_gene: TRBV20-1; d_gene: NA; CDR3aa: CSAPWPSNTEAFF; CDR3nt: TGCAGTGCCCCTTGGCCATCGAACACTGAAGCTTTCTTT
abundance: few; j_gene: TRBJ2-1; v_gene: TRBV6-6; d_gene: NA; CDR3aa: CASSYTAPSNEQFF; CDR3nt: TGTGCCAGCAGTTACACGGCGCCAAGCAATGAGCAGTTCTTC
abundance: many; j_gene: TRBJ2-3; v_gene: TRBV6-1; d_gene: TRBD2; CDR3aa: CASSRGLAGGTDTQYF; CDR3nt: TGTGCCAGCAGTCGGGGACTAGCGGGAGGGACAGATACGCAGTATTTT